These 20 T cell receptor beta chains were sequenced from one sample in a study of spatial heterogeneity in lung cancer. Time point: sample taken at primary tumor resection. Unsorted whole RNA of tumor, nontumor lung or frozen PBMC was sequenced. TCRdb re-derived calls from the 5' RACE reads in MiXCR, one entry per CDR3 protein. The sample holds approximately 40,000 distinct CDR3 sequences; around 7.5% are singletons and the top ten take 25% to 35%. Sequenced here: PBMCs, sampled at surgery. The source of these receptors is a male donor with early-stage non-small cell lung cancer.

The CDR3 DNA reads TGTGCCAGCAGGCCCACGTTGGATTGGTATGGCTACACCTTC. The encoded protein is CASRPTLDWYGYTF. The V gene is TRBV6-5, the J gene TRBJ1-2; D remains unclear. Deletions cut 6 bases from V and 5 bases from J, with 16 bases between. Germline CDR1 reads MNHEY; CDR2 reads SVGAGI. This CDR3 is built from 14 residues.

The table lists this clonotype with many counts. The chain carries TRBV20-1 and TRBJ2-7; D is uncertain. The CDR3 is 12 residues long. Germline V CDR1 and CDR2: DFQATT, SNEGSKA (reference sequence). V was cut by 1 base and J by 2 bases, with 6 bases left in between. CDR3 region: CSARGFTYEQYF. In DNA, the CDR3 is TGCAGTGCTAGAGGGTTTACCTACGAGCAGTACTTC.

CDR3 sequence reads: CASSAQTGTYGYTF. The CDR3 nucleotides read TGTGCCAGCAGCGCCCAGACAGGGACCTATGGCTACACCTTC. The chain employs TRBV11-2 and TRBJ1-2, with TRBD1 matching over 7 bases. This CDR3 spans 14 amino acids. Trimming removed 5 bases from V and 4 bases from J; junction bases left unmatched: 7. The germline V gene has CDR1 SGHAT and CDR2 FQNNGV.

Note on this clonotype: This sequence may be a read error, since a much larger clone differs from it by one base. Here the CDR3 reads CASSRLQGGTGALFF. The CDR3 region has the DNA TGCGCCAGCAGCCGATTACAGGGAGGGACCGGGGCGCTGTTTTTT. This chain joins TRBV5-1 and TRBJ2-2; tentatively, D is TRBD2 (7 bases). There are 15 residues in the CDR3. Germline V gene data show CDR1 as SGHRS and CDR2 as YFSETQ.

This clonotype was detected many times. This CDR3 reads CASSLGHLNTEAFF. The CDR3 DNA is TGTGCCAGCAGCCTGGGACATCTGAACACTGAAGCTTTCTTT. The V and J genes are TRBV12-3 or TRBV12-4 and TRBJ1-1; maybe TRBD1 (6 bases). The CDR3 is made up of 14 amino acids. The V end lost 6 bases, the J end lost 0 bases, and 11 bases lay between the germline ends.

The rearrangement joins TRBV4-3 to TRBJ2-5; D might be TRBD2 (7 bases). V lost 0 bases to trimming and J lost 5 bases, with 16 bases between them. CDR1 is LGHNA and CDR2 is YSLEER in the germline V gene. CDR3 size: 16 residues. CDR3 sequence: CASSQDLEGGRETQYF. As DNA, the CDR3 is TGCGCCAGCAGCCAAGATCTGGAGGGGGGGAGGGAGACCCAGTACTTC.

The chain combines TRBV5-1 with TRBJ2-5; D gene uncertain. The CDR3 has 12 amino acids. The ends were cut back, 7 bases at V and 4 bases at J, with 11 bases in the middle. Per the germline V gene, CDR1 is SGHRS and CDR2 is YFSETQ. The CDR3 is CASGRTGETQYF. DNA for the CDR3: TGCGCCAGCGGTAGGACGGGAGAGACCCAGTACTTC.

CDR3 amino acids: CASSPGGQPQHF. The CDR3 bases are TGTGCCAGCAGCCCAGGAGGCCAGCCCCAGCATTTT. J is TRBJ1-5 and V is TRBV28, with unresolved D. Germline CDR1 and CDR2: MDHEN and SYDVKM. The germline V and J ends were trimmed by 6 bases and 7 bases, with 10 bases remaining between them. This CDR3 spans 12 amino acids.

This clonotype was detected many times. The chain recombines TRBV7-2 with TRBJ1-2; 7 bases match TRBD1. CDR3 size: 14 residues. CDR1 is SGHTA and CDR2 is FQGNSA in the germline V gene. V gave up 4 bases and J gave up 4 bases; unmatched junction bases: 6. The CDR3 sequence is CASSYTRDSYGYTF. For the CDR3, the DNA is TGTGCCAGCAGCTACACCCGGGACAGCTATGGCTACACCTTC.

The V gene is TRBV7-3, the J gene TRBJ2-2, with D possibly called TRBD1 or TRBD2 (5 bases each). V lost 1 base and J 1 base, leaving 13 bases between the germline ends. Germline lookup yields CDR1 SGHTA and CDR2 FQGTGA. This CDR3 has 17 amino acids. The CDR3 here is CASSLMPGTGNTGELFF. DNA for the CDR3: TGTGCCAGCAGCTTAATGCCGGGGACGGGGAACACCGGGGAGCTGTTTTTT.

This clonotype appeared many times. The V gene is TRBV6-5, the J gene TRBJ2-5; 7 bases fit TRBD1. Germline trimming cut 5 bases from V and 7 bases from J; bases unmatched to any gene: 10. The CDR3 sequence is 14 residues long. The V gene's germline CDR1 is MNHEY and CDR2 SVGAGI. CDR3 sequence: CASSQLQGPGTQYF. The DNA of the CDR3 is TGTGCCAGCAGTCAACTACAGGGGCCAGGGACCCAGTACTTC.

The V and J genes are TRBV30 and TRBJ1-6; no clear D. Trimming pared 2 bases from V and 0 bases from J, leaving 8 bases between. The CDR3 loop spans 15 amino acids. Germline CDR1 reads GTSNPN; CDR2 reads SVGIG (reference sequence). CDR3: CAWSMTISYNSPLHF. Here the CDR3 DNA reads TGTGCCTGGAGTATGACTATCTCCTATAATTCACCCCTCCACTTT.

The sample holds many counts of this clonotype. The chain links TRBV18 to TRBJ2-7; TRBD1 agrees at 7 bases. CDR3 length equals 15 residues. The germline gives CDR1 KGHSH, CDR2 LQKENI. With V trimmed by 4 bases and J by 0 bases, 6 bases remained unmatched. The DNA for the CDR3 is TGTGCCAGCTCACTAGCCGGGACAGTCTCCTACGAGCAGTACGTC. Its protein is CASSLAGTVSYEQYV.

This clonotype was detected only a few times. The V and J genes are TRBV10-3 and TRBJ1-5, with 9 nucleotides matching TRBD1. Germline V gives CDR1 ENHRY, CDR2 SYGVKD. The CDR3 extends over 17 amino acids. J gave up 2 bases and V 5 bases, and 10 bases lay outside the gene matches. Here the CDR3 reads CAISPGQGKSRNQPQHF. The CDR3 DNA is TGTGCCATCAGTCCGGGACAGGGAAAATCGCGCAATCAGCCCCAGCATTTT.

This clonotype was detected a few times. The chain joins TRBV6-2 or TRBV6-3 to TRBJ2-3; maybe TRBD2 (7 bases). The CDR3 extends over 15 amino acids. Germline CDR1 and CDR2: MNHEY and SVGEGT. Trimming cost V 6 bases and J 4 bases, with 17 bases left between them. The CDR3 loop is CASRGAGAGADTQYF. The CDR3 region has the DNA TGTGCCAGCAGGGGGGCGGGAGCAGGCGCAGATACGCAGTATTTT.

This clonotype has at least ten counts. The chain uses TRBV7-9 and TRBJ2-2; TRBD2 matches at 7 bases. Germline CDR1 reads SEHNR; CDR2 reads FQNEAQ (reference sequence). The CDR3 covers 15 residues. Losses at the gene ends were 7 bases for V and 2 bases for J; bases not matched to a gene: 7. The CDR3 reads CASTPGTTNTGELFF. CDR3 nucleotides: TGTGCCAGCACCCCCGGGACTACTAACACCGGGGAGCTGTTTTTT.

This clonotype was found a few times. V and J are TRBV20-1 and TRBJ2-1; TRBD2 aligns across 12 bases. Germline CDR1 reads DFQATT; CDR2 reads SNEGSKA (reference sequence). The V gene end was trimmed by 6 bases and the J gene end by 6 bases; junction bases not matched to a gene: 6. The CDR3 loop spans 14 amino acids. For the CDR3, the DNA is TGCAGTGCCAAGTCTAGCGGGAGGGCCAATGAGCAGTTCTTC. This translates into CSAKSSGRANEQFF.

This clonotype has at least ten counts. The chain combines TRBV11-3 with TRBJ2-3; 10 nucleotides agree with TRBD2. The CDR3 runs to 15 residues. Losses at the gene ends were 3 bases for V and 5 bases for J; bases not matched to a gene: 5. CDR1 is SGHNT, CDR2 YENEEA, per germline. The chain's CDR3 is CASSLGTSDRDTQYF. The CDR3 bases are TGTGCCAGCAGCTTGGGGACTAGCGACAGAGATACGCAGTATTTT.

This clonotype was detected ten times or more. The rearrangement joins TRBV7-3 to TRBJ2-3, with D perhaps being TRBD1 or TRBD2 (5 bases each). V lost 5 bases and J 10 bases, leaving 16 bases between the germline ends. The CDR3 contains 13 residues. Germline CDR1 is SGHTA and CDR2 is FQGTGA. CDR3 sequence: CASSERGVSPQYF. CDR3 DNA: TGTGCCAGCAGCGAACGAGGGGTCAGCCCGCAGTATTTT.

Only a few counts were recorded for this clonotype. V and J are TRBV7-6 and TRBJ2-1; 10 bases are shared with TRBD2. Germline V gives CDR1 SGHVS, CDR2 FNYEAQ. The CDR3 extends over 17 amino acids. The V and J ends lost 7 bases and 5 bases, in that order; junction bases with no gene match: 14. CDR3 DNA sequence: TGTGCCAGCAAACTAGGCAGTCGGACTAGCGGAGACAATGAGCAGTTCTTC. Translated, it gives CASKLGSRTSGDNEQFF.